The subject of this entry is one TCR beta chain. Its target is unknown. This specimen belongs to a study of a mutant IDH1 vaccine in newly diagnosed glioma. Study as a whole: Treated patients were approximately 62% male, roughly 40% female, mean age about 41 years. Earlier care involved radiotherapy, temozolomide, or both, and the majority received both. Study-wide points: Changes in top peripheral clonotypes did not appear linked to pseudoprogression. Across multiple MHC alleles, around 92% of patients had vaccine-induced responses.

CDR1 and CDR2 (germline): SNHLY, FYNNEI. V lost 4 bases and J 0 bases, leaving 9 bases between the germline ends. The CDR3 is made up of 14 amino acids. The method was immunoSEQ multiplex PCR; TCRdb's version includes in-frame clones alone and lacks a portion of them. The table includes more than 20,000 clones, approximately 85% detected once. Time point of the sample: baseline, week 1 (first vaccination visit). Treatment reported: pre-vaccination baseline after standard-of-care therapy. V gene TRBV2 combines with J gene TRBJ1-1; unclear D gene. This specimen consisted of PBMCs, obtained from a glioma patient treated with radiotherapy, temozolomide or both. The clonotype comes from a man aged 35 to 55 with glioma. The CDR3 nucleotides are TGTGCCAGCAGTGCAGAACGGGTGAACACTGAAGCTTTCTTT. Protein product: CASSAERVNTEAFF.